Listed below are T cell receptor beta chains from one sample, sequenced in a study of regulatory T cells in long-lasting Graves disease. TCRdb re-called the multiplex PCR reads with MiXCR, one entry per CDR3 protein. The table records approximately 210,000 distinct CDR3 sequences, around 20% of them present only once. The source material was peripheral blood mononuclear cells (PBMCs), sampled at new diagnosis, from a patient treated with antithyroid drugs. These receptors were taken from a female donor with Graves disease. CDR3s include the opening cysteine and the closing phenylalanine or tryptophan. A D gene is named only where the DNA matches it firmly. Size values are once, few and many counts, or a class for expanded clones, and some rows have none.

>TRBD2|TRBJ2-1|TRBV19|14|many
CASRGLAAYNEQFF
TGTGCCAGTAGGGGGCTAGCGGCCTACAATGAGCAGTTCTTC
>-|TRBJ2-5|TRBV30|14|many
CAWSRGRTDGPQYF
TGTGCCTGGAGTCGGGGGCGAACGGACGGGCCCCAGTACTTC
>TRBD1|TRBJ1-1|TRBV7-2|14|few
CASSKDRGWTEAFF
TGTGCCAGCAGCAAGGACAGGGGATGGACTGAAGCTTTCTTT
>-|TRBJ2-2|TRBV6-1|14|many
CASSGLAVTGELFF
TGTGCCAGCTCGGGACTCGCGGTCACCGGGGAGCTGTTTTTT
>TRBD1|TRBJ1-1|TRBV5-1|17|many
CASSLGGGSGLGTEAFF
TGCGCCAGCAGCTTGGGAGGGGGCTCCGGGTTAGGCACTGAAGCTTTCTTT
>TRBD1|TRBJ2-7|TRBV5-1|14|-
CASSSTTGAYEQYF
TGCGCCAGCAGCTCCACGACAGGGGCCTACGAGCAGTACTTC
>TRBD1|TRBJ1-2|TRBV5-6|17|many
CASSRQGQAWAQDGYTF
TGTGCCAGCAGCCGCCAAGGACAGGCTTGGGCCCAGGATGGCTACACCTTC
>-|TRBJ2-7|TRBV7-6|16|many
CASSLNLRERNYEQYF
TGTGCCAGCAGCTTAAATTTGAGGGAGCGAAACTACGAGCAGTACTTC
>-|TRBJ2-5|TRBV27|12|many
CASSLSGETQYF
TGTGCCAGCAGCTTATCTGGAGAGACCCAGTACTTC
>-|TRBJ1-6|TRBV15|16|many
CATSRGYEGPNSPLHF
TGTGCCACCAGCAGAGGCTACGAGGGTCCCAATTCACCCCTCCACTTT
>-|TRBJ2-2|TRBV30|14|many
CAWSRTVSTGELFF
TGTGCCTGGAGTCGGACAGTGAGCACCGGGGAGCTGTTTTTT
>-|TRBJ2-5|TRBV7-9|14|-
CASTYGDGQETQYF
TGTGCCAGCACCTACGGGGACGGACAAGAGACCCAGTACTTC
>TRBD1|TRBJ2-1|TRBV2|14|many
CASSDDRAPNEQFF
TGTGCCAGCAGTGACGACAGGGCCCCTAATGAGCAGTTCTTC
>TRBD1|TRBJ1-5|TRBV16|15|few
CASSFGQGGDQPQHF
TGTGCCAGCAGTTTCGGACAGGGCGGGGATCAGCCCCAGCATTTT
>TRBD2|TRBJ2-3|TRBV24-1|14|-
CATSDGGLAETQYF
TGTGCCACCAGTGACGGGGGACTAGCGGAGACGCAGTATTTT
>-|TRBJ2-5|TRBV7-9|12|many
CASSLDSETQYF
TGTGCCAGCAGCTTAGACTCGGAGACCCAGTACTTC
>TRBD2|TRBJ2-5|TRBV20-1|14|many
CSASRLAGTETQYF
TGCAGTGCTAGTCGGCTAGCGGGAACAGAGACCCAGTACTTC
>-|TRBJ1-6|TRBV12-3/TRBV12-4|12|many
CASSLGPSPLHF
TGTGCCAGCAGTTTAGGCCCTTCACCCCTCCACTTT
>TRBD1|TRBJ1-2|TRBV2|15|many
CASSGGGDRGHGYTF
TGTGCCAGCAGTGGGGGAGGGGACAGGGGGCACGGCTACACCTTC
>TRBD1|TRBJ2-7|TRBV27|16|-
CASIFRVGQGADEQYF
TGTGCCAGCATTTTTAGAGTCGGACAGGGGGCGGACGAGCAGTACTTC
>TRBD1|TRBJ2-1|TRBV6-1|15|many
CASTNPRGLDNEQFF
TGTGCCAGCACCAACCCCAGGGGGCTCGACAATGAGCAGTTCTTC
>TRBD2|TRBJ2-1|TRBV7-9|13|many
CASSFLSGDEQFF
TGTGCCAGCTCCTTCCTCAGCGGGGATGAGCAGTTCTTC
>-|TRBJ2-5|TRBV12-3/TRBV12-4|16|many
CASGTGGVPGTGTQYF
TGTGCCAGCGGGACTGGCGGGGTCCCGGGTACGGGGACCCAGTACTTC
>-|TRBJ1-4|TRBV30|13|many
CAWSRDINEKLFF
TGTGCCTGGAGTCGCGACATAAATGAAAAACTGTTTTTT
>TRBD2|TRBJ2-7|TRBV10-1|17|few
CASSEFSSGRAGYEQYF
TGCGCCAGCAGTGAGTTTTCTAGCGGGAGGGCCGGGTACGAGCAGTACTTC
>-|TRBJ1-5|TRBV28|16|many
CASSFIRDMGNQPQHF
TGTGCCAGCAGTTTCATCCGTGATATGGGCAATCAGCCCCAGCATTTT
>-|TRBJ1-1|TRBV12-3/TRBV12-4|12|-
CASSLGGREAFF
TGTGCCAGCAGTTTGGGCGGGCGTGAAGCTTTCTTT
>-|TRBJ2-3|TRBV7-2|14|many
CASSPGVDTDTQYF
TGTGCCAGCAGCCCGGGGGTCGACACAGATACGCAGTATTTT
>TRBD2|TRBJ2-1|TRBV7-2|15|-
CASSRTSGRADEQFF
TGTGCCAGCAGCCGGACTAGCGGGAGGGCCGATGAGCAGTTCTTC
>-|TRBJ1-2|TRBV20-1|14|few
CSARDSTPPYGYTF
TGCAGTGCTAGGGACTCCACACCCCCCTATGGCTACACCTTC
>-|TRBJ2-1|TRBV10-3|13|many
CAIRTPGYNEQFF
TGTGCCATCAGGACACCCGGGTACAATGAGCAGTTCTTC
>-|TRBJ1-1|TRBV6-1|16|many
CASSEEGGPTYTEAFF
TGTGCCAGCAGTGAAGAGGGGGGGCCTACCTACACTGAAGCTTTCTTT
>-|TRBJ1-4|TRBV7-2|15|many
CASSLDPGQGEKLFF
TGTGCCAGCAGCTTAGATCCAGGGCAGGGTGAAAAACTGTTTTTT
>TRBD1|TRBJ2-1|TRBV18|15|many
CASSPGQGAGNEQFF
TGTGCCAGCTCACCGGGACAGGGGGCAGGCAATGAGCAGTTCTTC
>-|TRBJ1-4|TRBV19|15|-
CASSIPSATNEKLFF
TGTGCCAGTAGTATACCGTCGGCAACTAATGAAAAACTGTTTTTT
>-|TRBJ1-3|TRBV5-6|14|many
CASSQGRFGNTIYF
TGTGCCAGCAGCCAAGGACGTTTTGGAAACACCATATATTTT
>TRBD1|TRBJ1-6|TRBV3-1|14|-
CASSQGTGGSPLHF
TGTGCCAGCAGCCAAGGGACAGGGGGATCACCCCTCCACTTT